The clone carrying this TCR beta chain was counted between two and nine times. The data stem from a study of CD8+CD57+ T cells in acquired aplastic anemia. Patients sequenced had flow cytometry evidence of CD8+CD57+ cell expansion. Genomic DNA served as template for TCR beta VDJ and CDR3 profiling. Via MiXCR, TCRdb re-called the reads, giving one row per CDR3 protein. The sample holds 250,000 to 300,000 distinct CDR3 sequences, under 65% seen once. With 3 bases removed from V and 7 bases from J, the gap between germline ends came to 13 bases. Germline V gene lookup returns CDR1 LNHNV and CDR2 YYDKDF (reference sequence). The CDR3 totals 13 residues.

Sequencing was carried out using sorted CD4+, CD8+, or CD8+CD57+ T cells (not recorded which) from PBMCs. This receptor was taken from a human donor with aplastic anemia. The chain is built from TRBV15 and TRBJ2-7, with a tentative D call TRBD2 (6 bases). CDR3 amino acids: CATSSRLVGEQYF. DNA for the CDR3: TGTGCCACCAGCAGCCGACTAGTAGGTGAGCAGTACTTC.